The clone carrying this T cell receptor (beta chain) was observed a few times. Its antigen is not identified. Only in-frame clones appear in the TCRdb table, and some are missing; sequencing was by immunoSEQ multiplex PCR. The sample records approximately 240,000 clones, about 69% being singletons. The data are from a study of shared clonotypes between healthy human individuals. Study-level background: Aged 18 to 49, the donors were two women and a few men. Study-wide findings and caveats: A reduction in generation probabilities was seen for non-shared clonotypes relative to those shared by all four donors.

The CDR3 is 13 residues long. The V gene end was trimmed by 6 bases and the J gene end by 1 base; junction bases not matched to a gene: 2. CDR1 and CDR2 (germline): MGHDK, SYGVNS. There were only Caucasian adults among the donors, and all lived in Nashville, Tennessee. The origin of this receptor is a man aged 25-45 years in good health. The chain recombines TRBV25-1 with TRBJ1-1; 7 bases fit TRBD1. The source material was memory CD4+ T cells sorted from blood. Subset: CD45RA-negative fraction. The CDR3 DNA is TGTGCCAGCAGCGGACAGGAGAACACTGAAGCTTTCTTT. Its protein is CASSGQENTEAFF.